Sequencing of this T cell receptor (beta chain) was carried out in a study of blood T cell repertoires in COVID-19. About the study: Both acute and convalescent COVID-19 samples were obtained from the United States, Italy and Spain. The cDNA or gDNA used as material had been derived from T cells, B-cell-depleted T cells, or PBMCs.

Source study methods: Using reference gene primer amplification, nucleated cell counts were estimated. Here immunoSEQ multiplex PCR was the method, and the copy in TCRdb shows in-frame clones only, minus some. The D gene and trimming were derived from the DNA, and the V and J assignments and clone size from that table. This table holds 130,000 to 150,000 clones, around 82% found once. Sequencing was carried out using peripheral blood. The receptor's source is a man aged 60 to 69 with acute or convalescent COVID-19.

Here the CDR3 reads CASSWGQINGYTF. CDR3 DNA sequence: TGCGCCAGCAGCTGGGGACAGATCAATGGCTACACCTTC. The V and J genes are TRBV5-1 and TRBJ1-2, with 7 bases lining up with TRBD1. Germline V lookup: CDR1 SGHRS, CDR2 YFSETQ. V lost 3 bases and J lost 6; bases outside the gene matches: 5. The length of the CDR3 is 13 residues.